Following are 19 T cell receptor beta chains from one sample sequenced in a study of T-cell memory formation after mild COVID-19. TCRdb itself ran the 5' RACE reads through MiXCR, one entry per CDR3 protein. The sample contains roughly 250,000 distinct CDR3 sequences, roughly 15% of which appear only once. The sequenced sample was PBMCs or a T cell subset sorted from them (not recorded which). The receptor source for this set is a man younger than 30 who had mild COVID-19 (a few samples of this study predate the infection). Cell type and time point are not known.

The CDR3 loop reads CATSVGTGYTQYF. Written as DNA, the CDR3 is TGTGCCACCAGTGTAGGGACGGGGTATACGCAGTATTTT. The chain couples TRBV24-1 to TRBJ2-3; D is tentatively TRBD1 or TRBD2 (5 bases each). The CDR3 runs to 13 residues. The germline V and J ends were trimmed by 5 bases and 7 bases, with 12 bases remaining between them. Looked up from germline, CDR1 is KGHDR and CDR2 is SFDVKD.

Turning to this clonotype: At one end, the junction sequence differs from germline, possibly due to a read error. J is TRBJ2-5 and V is TRBV7-9; weak D call: TRBD2 (6 bases). Germline lookup yields CDR1 SEHNR and CDR2 FQNEAQ (reference sequence). CDR3 length: 14 amino acids. The CDR3 DNA follows: TGTGCCAGAAGCTTTGTTGCGGGGACTGAGACCCAGTACTTC. This codes for CARSFVAGTETQYF.

The rearrangement uses TRBV7-2 and TRBJ2-3; TRBD1 agrees at 9 bases. V was pared by 6 bases and J by 6 bases, with 7 bases of the junction left unmatched. CDR3 length equals 14 residues. Germline CDR1 and CDR2: SGHTA and FQGNSA. The CDR3 DNA is TGTGCCAGCAGTTCAGGGACAGGGAGGGATACGCAGTATTTT. It codes for CASSSGTGRDTQYF.

This clonotype was seen a handful of times. This chain joins TRBV5-1 and TRBJ2-1, with TRBD2 matching 10 bases. The germline gives CDR1 SGHRS, CDR2 YFSETQ. This CDR3 is 14 amino acids long. The V gene end was trimmed by 2 bases and the J gene end by 10 bases; junction bases not matched to a gene: 6. CDR3 sequence: CASSFLAGDGEQFF. The CDR3 DNA reads TGCGCCAGCAGCTTCCTAGCGGGAGACGGGGAGCAGTTCTTC.

This clonotype was counted a few times. The gene calls are TRBV11-2 and TRBJ1-5; D remains ambiguous. From germline, CDR1 is SGHAT and CDR2 FQNNGV. The CDR3 contains 16 residues. The V gene lost 1 base and the J gene lost 6 bases, with 16 bases spanning the gap. The CDR3 DNA is TGTGCCAGCAGCTTAGGCAGCTCGGCCCACGGTCAGCCCCAGCATTTT. It is translated as CASSLGSSAHGQPQHF.

The V gene is TRBV7-9, the J gene TRBJ2-5; D is perhaps TRBD2 (6 bases). Between the trimmed V and J ends, which lost 6 bases and 9 bases, there was a span of 17 bases. The CDR3 extends over 13 amino acids. Germline V gene data show CDR1 as SEHNR and CDR2 as FQNEAQ (reference sequence). CDR3 sequence: CASRKRRDGAQYF. CDR3 DNA sequence: TGTGCCAGCAGAAAAAGGCGGGACGGGGCCCAGTACTTC.

The gene calls are TRBV6-5 and TRBJ1-6; D not certain. This CDR3 spans 13 amino acids. Trimming stripped 2 bases from V and 8 bases from J, with 7 bases between. Looked up from germline, CDR1 is MNHEY and CDR2 is SVGAGI. The CDR3 here is CASSYEGDSPLHF. The CDR3 coding sequence is TGTGCCAGCAGTTACGAGGGCGATTCACCCCTCCACTTT.

The CDR3 sequence: CASSVHNEQFF. The CDR3, as DNA: TGTGCCAGCAGTGTGCACAATGAGCAGTTCTTC. The chain links TRBV2 to TRBJ2-1; no clear D gene. Per the germline V gene, CDR1 is SNHLY and CDR2 is FYNNEI. The CDR3 has 11 amino acids. V dropped 4 bases and J dropped 5 bases, with 3 bases sitting between them.

This clonotype was found a few times. This sequence joins TRBV27 and TRBJ2-4; 7 nucleotides line up with TRBD1. Germline CDR1 reads MNHEY; CDR2 reads SMNVEV (reference sequence). V shed 6 bases, J shed 9 bases, and the junction held 11 bases outside the gene matches. CDR3 length equals 14 residues. The CDR3 reads CASRPHFSGGIQYF. The CDR3 nucleotides read TGTGCCAGCAGACCGCATTTCTCAGGGGGCATTCAGTACTTC.

The V and J genes are TRBV12-3 or TRBV12-4 and TRBJ2-7; D remains unclear. Trimming took 6 bases from V and 6 from J, leaving 9 bases between them. The CDR3 consists of 11 residues. The CDR3 nucleotides are TGTGCCAGCAGGGGCTGGGCCGAGCAGTACTTC. Amino acids: CASRGWAEQYF.

This clonotype was seen ten or more times. This rearrangement joins TRBV18 to TRBJ2-7; D not resolved. This CDR3 contains 14 residues. Germline assignment: CDR1 KGHSH and CDR2 LQKENI. The V end was cut by 4 bases, the J end by 3 bases, with 13 bases between. The CDR3: CASSLSGPRYEQYV. The DNA for the CDR3 is TGTGCCAGCTCACTGTCCGGGCCCCGCTACGAGCAGTACGTC.

Note on this clonotype: Since a much larger clone is just one base distant, this may be a read error. The rearrangement links TRBV7-2 to TRBJ2-3, with 8 bases lining up with TRBD1. This CDR3 is 14 amino acids long. Germline assignment: CDR1 SGHTA and CDR2 FQGNSA. The CDR3 DNA reads TGTGCCAGCAGCCGGACAGGGATCACATATACGCAGTATTTT. Translating gives CASSRTGITYTQYF.

This clonotype has only a few counts. The rearrangement uses TRBV10-3 and TRBJ2-5, with D possibly being TRBD2 (5 bases). The CDR3 is made up of 12 amino acids. Between the trimmed V and J ends, which lost 6 bases and 3 bases, there was a span of 8 bases. CDR1 and CDR2 (germline): ENHRY, SYGVKD. CDR3 DNA: TGTGCCATCAGCGGACTTGAAGAGACCCAGTACTTC. Translated: CAISGLEETQYF.

This clonotype was counted a few times. The CDR3 protein is CASSYSGARTDTQYF. The CDR3 DNA sequence: TGTGCCAGCAGTTACTCGGGGGCGCGAACAGATACGCAGTATTTT. The rearrangement uses TRBV6-5 and TRBJ2-3; perhaps TRBD1 as D (6 bases). The V gene lost 0 bases and the J gene lost 3 bases, with 10 bases spanning the gap. There are 15 residues in the CDR3. CDR1 MNHEY and CDR2 SVGAGI come from the germline V gene.

This clonotype was picked up a small number of times. The rearrangement uses TRBV14 and TRBJ2-1; D ambiguous. CDR3 length equals 16 residues. The germline gives CDR1 SGHDN, CDR2 FVKESK. Trimming took off 0 bases at V and 1 base at J, with 10 bases between the two ends. The CDR3 DNA follows: TGTGCCAGCAGCCAAGATTTACCCTGGTCCTACAATGAGCAGTTCTTC. Translated, it gives CASSQDLPWSYNEQFF.

This clonotype turned up a few times. The chain is built from TRBV7-2 and TRBJ2-3; 7 bases line up with TRBD1. With 0 bases clipped from V and 0 bases from J, the junction kept 3 bases outside the gene matches. The length of the CDR3 is 16 residues. The germline gives CDR1 SGHTA, CDR2 FQGNSA. DNA of the CDR3: TGTGCCAGCAGCTTAGCCAGGACAGGTAGCACAGATACGCAGTATTTT. Translated, it gives CASSLARTGSTDTQYF.

In its sample, this clonotype was seen once. The chain carries TRBV18 and TRBJ1-5; D might be TRBD1 (6 bases). V was trimmed by 2 bases and J by 3 bases, leaving 11 bases between them. Germline-derived CDR1 and CDR2 are KGHSH and LQKENI. CDR3 length equals 15 residues. The CDR3 DNA reads as TGTGCCAGCTCACCAGTTCCAGGGGACAATCAGCCCCAGCATTTT. Protein: CASSPVPGDNQPQHF.

This clonotype was picked up many times. The chain is built from TRBV3-1 and TRBJ1-5, with unresolved D. The length of the CDR3 is 12 residues. The germline V and J ends were trimmed by 1 base and 7 bases, with 5 bases remaining between them. Germline V gene lookup returns CDR1 LGHDT and CDR2 YNNKEL (reference sequence). CDR3 in DNA: TGTGCCAGCAGCCAAGGAACCCAGCCCCAGCATTTT. It yields the protein CASSQGTQPQHF.

The chain has TRBV12-3 or TRBV12-4 and TRBJ2-1; 11 bases match TRBD2. The CDR3 length is 14 residues. With 5 bases clipped from V and 4 bases from J, the junction kept 1 base outside the gene matches. The CDR3 DNA reads as TGTGCCAGCAGTAGACTAGCGGGGTACAATGAGCAGTTCTTC. This codes for CASSRLAGYNEQFF.